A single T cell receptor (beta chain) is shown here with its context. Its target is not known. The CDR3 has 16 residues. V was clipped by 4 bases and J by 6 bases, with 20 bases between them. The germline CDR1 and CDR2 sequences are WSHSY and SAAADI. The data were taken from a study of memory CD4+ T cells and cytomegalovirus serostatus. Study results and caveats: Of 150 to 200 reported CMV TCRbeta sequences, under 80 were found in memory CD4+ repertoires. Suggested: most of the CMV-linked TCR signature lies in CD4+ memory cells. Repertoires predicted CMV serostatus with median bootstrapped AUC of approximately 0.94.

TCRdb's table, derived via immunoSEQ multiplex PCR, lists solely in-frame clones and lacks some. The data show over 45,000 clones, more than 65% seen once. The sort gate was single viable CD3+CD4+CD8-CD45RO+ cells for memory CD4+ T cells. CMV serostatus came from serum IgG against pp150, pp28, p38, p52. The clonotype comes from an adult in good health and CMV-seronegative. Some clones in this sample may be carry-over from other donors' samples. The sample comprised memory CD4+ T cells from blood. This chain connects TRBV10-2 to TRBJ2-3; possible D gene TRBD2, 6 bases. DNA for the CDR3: TGCGCCAGCAGTGGAGCATTACTTCTCGCGGGGGATACGCAGTATTTT. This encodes CASSGALLLAGDTQYF.